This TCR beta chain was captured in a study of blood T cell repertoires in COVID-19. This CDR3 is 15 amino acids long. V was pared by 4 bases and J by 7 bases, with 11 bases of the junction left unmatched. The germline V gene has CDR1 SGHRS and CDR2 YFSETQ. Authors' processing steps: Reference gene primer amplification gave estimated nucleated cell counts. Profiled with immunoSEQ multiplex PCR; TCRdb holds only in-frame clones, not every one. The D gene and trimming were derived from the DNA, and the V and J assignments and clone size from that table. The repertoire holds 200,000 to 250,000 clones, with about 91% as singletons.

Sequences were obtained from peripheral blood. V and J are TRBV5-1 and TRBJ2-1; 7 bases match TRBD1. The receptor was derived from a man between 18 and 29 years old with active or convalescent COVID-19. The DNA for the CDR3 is TGCGCCAGCAGCCTGAGGGGCAGGGGGAATAATGAGCAGTTCTTC. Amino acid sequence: CASSLRGRGNNEQFF.